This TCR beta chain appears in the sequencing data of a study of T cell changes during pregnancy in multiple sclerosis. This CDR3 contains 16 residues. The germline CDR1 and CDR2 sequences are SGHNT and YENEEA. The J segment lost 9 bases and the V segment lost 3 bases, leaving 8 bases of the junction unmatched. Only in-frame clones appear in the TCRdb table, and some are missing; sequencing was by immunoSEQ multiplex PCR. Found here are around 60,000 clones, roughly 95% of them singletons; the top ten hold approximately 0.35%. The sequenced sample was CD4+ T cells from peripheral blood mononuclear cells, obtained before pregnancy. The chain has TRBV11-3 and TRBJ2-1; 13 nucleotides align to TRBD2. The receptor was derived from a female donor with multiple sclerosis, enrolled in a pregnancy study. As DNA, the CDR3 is TGTGCCAGCAGCTTTACGACGGGACTAGCGGGACGTGAGCAGTTCTTC. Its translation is CASSFTTGLAGREQFF.